Presented here are 7 T cell receptor delta chains from one specimen sequenced in a study of gamma-delta T cells after stem cell transplantation (dated by TCRdb to 2016 to 2017). The method behind the library was RT-PCR. The reads were generated on an Illumina MiSeq. TCRdb called clones afresh from the public reads with CATT; identical DNA rows were later merged. This sample gives roughly 1,500 delta-chain clones in total; roughly 6.7% of them show up just once. Around 23% of the sample comes from the top ten. The sequenced material came from gamma-delta T cells. The receptors come from a human donor. It is not recorded whose cells these are; they may come from a transplant donor.

A few counts support this clone. With only one base between it and a far larger clone, this is likely a read error. Other DNA sequences within the sample encode an identical CDR3. This chain connects TRDV2 to TRDJ2, with D perhaps TRDD3 (6 bases). The CDR3 loop spans 18 amino acids. Germline CDR1 and CDR2: GEAIGNYY and EKD. The CDR3, as DNA: TGTGCCTGCGACACTCTGGGGACCACGGACCCCTTGACAGCACAACTCTTCTTT. Translated, it gives CACDTLGTTDPLTAQLFF.

The rearrangement joins TRDV2 to TRDJ1; 7 bases map to TRDD3. CDR1 is GEAIGNYY and CDR2 is EKD in the germline V gene. CDR3 size: 20 residues. J was trimmed by 3 bases and V by 0 bases; bases with no gene match: 21. For the CDR3, the DNA is TGTGCCTGTGACACCGGTAGCCTCTTACTGGGGACATCATCTGCCGATAAACTCATCTTT. Translation gives CACDTGSLLLGTSSADKLIF.

A few counts support this clone. TCRdb has a much larger clone's protein, which differs at residue 3 from the translation of this DNA, likely because of a read error; what is shown is the protein translated from the DNA. The chain is built from TRDV2 and TRDJ1, with TRDD3 identical over 10 bases. The CDR3 runs 16 residues. CDR1 and CDR2 from the germline V gene are GEAIGNYY and EKD. The CDR3 bases are TGTGCCCGTGACCACATAACTGGGGGATTTACCGATAAACTCATCTTT. This encodes CARDHITGGFTDKLIF.

This clone has a handful of counts. The likely explanation is a read error, given a far larger clone one base away. Distinct nucleotide sequences in the sample also encode this CDR3. The chain joins TRDV2 to TRDJ1; 8 bases fit TRDD2. The CDR3 has 18 residues. V shed 3 bases, J shed 0 bases, and the junction held 14 bases outside the gene matches. Germline CDR1 and CDR2: GEAIGNYY and EKD. The DNA for the CDR3 is TGTGCCTGTGACCCGCTTCCTACGGTCAGCCCGTACACCGATAAACTCATCTTT. It encodes CACDPLPTVSPYTDKLIF.

With respect to this clone: Only one base separates this from a far larger clonotype, so it likely reflects a read error. The chain uses TRDV2 and TRDJ3, with TRDD3 matching 11 bases. After removal of 3 bases from V and 2 bases from J, the junction contained 20 bases not matched to a gene. CDR3 length: 23 residues. CDR1 GEAIGNYY and CDR2 EKD come from the germline V gene. CDR3 protein: CACDAVVGDTQYNPPWDTRQMFF. The CDR3 nucleotides read TGTGCCTGTGACGCCGTGGTGGGGGATACGCAGTATAACCCGCCCTGGGACACCCGACAGATGTTTTTC.

The sample holds a few counts of this clone. TCRdb's listed protein matches a much larger clone and diverges from this DNA's translation at residue 10, likely through a read error; the protein shown comes from the DNA. V gene TRDV2 combines with J gene TRDJ1, with 12 bases identical to TRDD3. Germline V gene sequence: CDR1 GEAIGNYY, CDR2 EKD. With V trimmed by 3 bases and J by 0 bases, 7 bases remained unmatched. This CDR3 has 17 residues. CDR3 in DNA: TGTGCCTGTGACGAACTGGGGGATACTACTTACACCGATAAACTCATCTTT. It translates to CACDELGDTTYTDKLIF.

By share, this clone counts as medium-sized. A much larger clone lies one base from this, so it may be a read error. This sample includes further DNA sequences coding for the same CDR3. The chain employs TRDV2 and TRDJ2, with D possibly matching TRDD3 (6 bases). Germline V gene lookup returns CDR1 GEAIGNYY and CDR2 EKD. CDR3 length equals 18 residues. The CDR3 loop is CACDTLGTTDPLTAQLFF. As DNA, the CDR3 is TGCGCCTGTGACACTCTGGGGACCACGGACCCCTTGACAGCACAACTCTTCTTT.